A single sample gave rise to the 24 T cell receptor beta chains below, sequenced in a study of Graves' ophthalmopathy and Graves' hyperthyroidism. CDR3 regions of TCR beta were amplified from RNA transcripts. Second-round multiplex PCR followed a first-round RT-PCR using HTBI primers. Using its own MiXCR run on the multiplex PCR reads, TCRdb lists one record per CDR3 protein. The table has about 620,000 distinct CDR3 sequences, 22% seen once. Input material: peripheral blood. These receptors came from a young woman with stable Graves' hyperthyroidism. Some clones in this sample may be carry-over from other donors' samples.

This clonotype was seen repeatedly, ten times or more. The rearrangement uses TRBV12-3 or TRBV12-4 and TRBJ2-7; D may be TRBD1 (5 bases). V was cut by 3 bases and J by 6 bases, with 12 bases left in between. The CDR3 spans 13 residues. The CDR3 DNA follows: TGTGCCAGCAGTTTGGTACAGGCCTCCGAGCAGTACTTC. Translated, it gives CASSLVQASEQYF.

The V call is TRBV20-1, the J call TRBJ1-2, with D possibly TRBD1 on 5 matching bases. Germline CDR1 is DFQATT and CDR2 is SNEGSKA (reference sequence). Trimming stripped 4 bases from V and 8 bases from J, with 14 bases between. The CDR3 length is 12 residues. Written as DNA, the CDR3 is TGCAGTGCTATACCCTTAGGGGAAGGCTACACCTTC. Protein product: CSAIPLGEGYTF.

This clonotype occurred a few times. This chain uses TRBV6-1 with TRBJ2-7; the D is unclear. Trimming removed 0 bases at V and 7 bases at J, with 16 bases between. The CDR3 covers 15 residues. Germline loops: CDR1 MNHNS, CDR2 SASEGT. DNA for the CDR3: TGTGCCAGCAGTGAAGCCAGGACGTACCCTAAGGAGCAGTACTTC. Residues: CASSEARTYPKEQYF.

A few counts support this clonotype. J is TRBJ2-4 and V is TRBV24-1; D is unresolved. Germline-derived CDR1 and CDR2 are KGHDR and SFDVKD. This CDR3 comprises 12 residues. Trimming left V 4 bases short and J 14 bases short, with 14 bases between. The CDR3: CATSDSRFVKYF. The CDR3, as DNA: TGTGCCACCAGTGACAGCCGGTTTGTTAAGTACTTC.

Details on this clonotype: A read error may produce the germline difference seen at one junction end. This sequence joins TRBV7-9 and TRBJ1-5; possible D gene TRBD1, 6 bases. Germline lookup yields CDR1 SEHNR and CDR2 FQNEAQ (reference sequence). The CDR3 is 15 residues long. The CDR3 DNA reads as TGTGCCAGCAGCTCGGGGGGGCATAGCAATCATCCCCAGCATTTT. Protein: CASSSGGHSNHPQHF.

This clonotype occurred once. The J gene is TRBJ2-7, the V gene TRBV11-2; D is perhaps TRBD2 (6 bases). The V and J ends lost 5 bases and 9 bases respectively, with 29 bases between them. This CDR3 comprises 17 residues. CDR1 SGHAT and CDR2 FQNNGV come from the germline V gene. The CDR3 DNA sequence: TGTGCCAGCAGCCTTGTGGCCGACGGAGGGTCAATGTTTGGGCAGTACTTC. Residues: CASSLVADGGSMFGQYF.

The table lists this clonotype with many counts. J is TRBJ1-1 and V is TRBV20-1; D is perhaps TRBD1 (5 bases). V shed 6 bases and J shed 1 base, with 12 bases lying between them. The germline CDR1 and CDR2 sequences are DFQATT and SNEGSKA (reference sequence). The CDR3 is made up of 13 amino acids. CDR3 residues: CSADGQPNTEAFF. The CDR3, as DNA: TGCAGTGCCGATGGACAACCGAACACTGAAGCTTTCTTT.

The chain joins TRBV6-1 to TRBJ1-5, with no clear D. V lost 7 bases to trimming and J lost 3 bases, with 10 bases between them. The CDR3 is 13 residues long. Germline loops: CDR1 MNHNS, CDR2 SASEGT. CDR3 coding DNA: TGTGCCAGCACCGGGAGGGACAATCAGCCCCAGCATTTT. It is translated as CASTGRDNQPQHF.

The CDR3 region is CASSQDISRTAGGEQYF. The CDR3 DNA reads as TGCGCCAGCAGCCAAGATATTTCTCGGACGGCCGGGGGCGAGCAGTACTTC. The chain joins TRBV4-1 to TRBJ2-7, with D possibly TRBD2 on 6 matching bases. Trimming cost V 0 bases and J 6 bases, with 21 bases left between them. The germline V gene has CDR1 MGHRA and CDR2 YSYEKL. The CDR3 is 17 residues long.

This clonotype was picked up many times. CDR3 sequence reads: CASSDEQGTEAFF. The CDR3 DNA follows: TGTGCCAGCAGTGACGAACAGGGCACTGAAGCTTTCTTT. The chain combines TRBV2 with TRBJ1-1; maybe TRBD1 (6 bases). The CDR3 is made up of 13 amino acids. CDR1 is SNHLY, CDR2 FYNNEI, per germline. Trimming pared 3 bases from V and 4 bases from J, leaving 9 bases between. Drawing the rest from reference TRBV2 and TRBJ1-1, the complete variable domain is EPEVTQTPSHQVTQMGQEVILRCVPISNHLYFYWYRQILGQKVEFLVSFYNNEISEKSEIFDDQFSVERPDGSNFTLKIRSTKLEDSAMYFCASSDEQGTEAFFGQGTRLTVV.

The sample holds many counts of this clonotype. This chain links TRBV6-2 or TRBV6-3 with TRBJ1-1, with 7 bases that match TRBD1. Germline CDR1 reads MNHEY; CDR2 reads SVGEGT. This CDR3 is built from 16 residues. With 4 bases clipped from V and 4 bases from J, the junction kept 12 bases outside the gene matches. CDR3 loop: CASSSRHRGGGTEAFF. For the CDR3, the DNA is TGTGCCAGCAGTTCCAGGCACAGGGGCGGTGGCACTGAAGCTTTCTTT.

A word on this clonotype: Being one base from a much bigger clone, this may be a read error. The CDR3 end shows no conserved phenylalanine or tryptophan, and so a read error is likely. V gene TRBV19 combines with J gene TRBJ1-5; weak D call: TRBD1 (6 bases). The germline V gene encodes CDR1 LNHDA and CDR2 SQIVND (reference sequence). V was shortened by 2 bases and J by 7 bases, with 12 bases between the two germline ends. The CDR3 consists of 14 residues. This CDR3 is CASSIQDSLQPQHL. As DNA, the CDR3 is TGTGCCAGTAGTATACAGGACAGTTTACAGCCCCAGCATTTG.

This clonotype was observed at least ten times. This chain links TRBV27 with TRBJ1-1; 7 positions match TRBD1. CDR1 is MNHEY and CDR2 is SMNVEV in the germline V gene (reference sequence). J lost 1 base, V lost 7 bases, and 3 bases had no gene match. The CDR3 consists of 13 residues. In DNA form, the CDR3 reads TGTGCCAGCAAACGACAGGGGAACACTGAAGCTTTCTTT. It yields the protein CASKRQGNTEAFF.

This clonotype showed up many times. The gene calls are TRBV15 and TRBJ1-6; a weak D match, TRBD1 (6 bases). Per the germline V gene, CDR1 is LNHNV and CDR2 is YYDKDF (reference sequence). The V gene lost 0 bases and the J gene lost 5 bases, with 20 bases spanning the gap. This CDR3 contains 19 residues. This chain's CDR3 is CATSRDRPRTDNHNSPLHF. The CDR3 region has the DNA TGTGCCACCAGCAGAGATAGACCCAGGACAGACAACCATAATTCACCCCTCCACTTT.

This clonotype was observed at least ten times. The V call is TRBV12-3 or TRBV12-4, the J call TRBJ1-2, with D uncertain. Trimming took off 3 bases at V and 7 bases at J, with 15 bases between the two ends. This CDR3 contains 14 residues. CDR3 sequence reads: CASSLDDDPGGYTF. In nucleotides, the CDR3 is TGTGCCAGCAGTTTGGACGACGACCCAGGTGGCTACACCTTC.

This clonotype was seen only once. CDR3 sequence (DNA): TGTGCCAGCAGCTTAGATTGGGGAGGAAATGGCTACACCTTC. Translated, it gives CASSLDWGGNGYTF. V gene TRBV7-2 combines with J gene TRBJ1-2; D unresolved. From germline, CDR1 is SGHTA and CDR2 FQGNSA. V lost 1 base and J lost 6, with 12 bases in between. This CDR3 region has 14 residues.

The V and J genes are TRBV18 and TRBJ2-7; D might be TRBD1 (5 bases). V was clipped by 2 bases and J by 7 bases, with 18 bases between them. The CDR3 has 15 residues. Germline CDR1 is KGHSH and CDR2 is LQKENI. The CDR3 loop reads CASSPDLLATVEQYF. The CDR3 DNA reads TGTGCCAGCTCACCAGATTTACTTGCGACAGTGGAGCAGTACTTC.

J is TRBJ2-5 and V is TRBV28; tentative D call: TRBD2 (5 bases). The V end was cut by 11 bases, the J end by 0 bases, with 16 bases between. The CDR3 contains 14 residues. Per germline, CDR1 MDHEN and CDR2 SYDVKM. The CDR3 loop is CAWRSGAYQETQYF. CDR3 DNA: TGTGCCTGGAGAAGCGGCGCGTACCAAGAGACCCAGTACTTC.

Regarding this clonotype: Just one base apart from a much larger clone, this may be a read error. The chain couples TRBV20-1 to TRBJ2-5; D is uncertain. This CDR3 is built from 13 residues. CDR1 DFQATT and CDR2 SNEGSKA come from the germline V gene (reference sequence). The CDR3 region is CSATPAAQESQYF. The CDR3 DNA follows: TGCAGTGCTACGCCGGCCGCACAAGAGAGCCAGTACTTC.

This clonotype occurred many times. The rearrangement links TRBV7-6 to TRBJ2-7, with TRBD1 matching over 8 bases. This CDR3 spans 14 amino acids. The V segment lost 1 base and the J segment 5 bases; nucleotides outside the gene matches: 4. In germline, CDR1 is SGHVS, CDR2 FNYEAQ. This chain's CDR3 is CASSLDRGSNEQYF. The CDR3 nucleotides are TGTGCCAGCAGCTTAGACAGGGGGTCCAACGAGCAGTACTTC.

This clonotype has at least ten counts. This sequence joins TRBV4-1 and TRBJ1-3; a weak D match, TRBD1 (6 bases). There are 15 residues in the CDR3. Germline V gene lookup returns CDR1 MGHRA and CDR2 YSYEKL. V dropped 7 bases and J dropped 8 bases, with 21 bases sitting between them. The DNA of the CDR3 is TGCGCCAGCACCCGAAGTGGAGGGACACGGGACACCATATATTTT. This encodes CASTRSGGTRDTIYF.

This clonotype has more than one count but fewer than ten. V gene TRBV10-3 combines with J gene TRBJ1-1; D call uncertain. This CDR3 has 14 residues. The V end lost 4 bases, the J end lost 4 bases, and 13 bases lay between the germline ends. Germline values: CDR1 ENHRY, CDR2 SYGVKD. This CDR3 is CAISGSSEATEAFF. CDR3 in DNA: TGTGCCATCAGTGGTTCCTCCGAGGCCACTGAAGCTTTCTTT.

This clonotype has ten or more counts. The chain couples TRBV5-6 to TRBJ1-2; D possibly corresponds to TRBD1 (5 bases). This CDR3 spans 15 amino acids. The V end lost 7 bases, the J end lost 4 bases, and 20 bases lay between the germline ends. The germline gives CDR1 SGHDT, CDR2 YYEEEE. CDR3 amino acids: CASLRAVAGPYGYTF. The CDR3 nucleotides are TGTGCCAGCCTGAGGGCAGTGGCAGGGCCCTATGGCTACACCTTC.

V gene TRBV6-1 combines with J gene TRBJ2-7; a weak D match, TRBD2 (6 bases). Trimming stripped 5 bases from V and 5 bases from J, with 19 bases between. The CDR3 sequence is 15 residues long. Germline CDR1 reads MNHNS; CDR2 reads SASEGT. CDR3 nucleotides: TGTGCCAGCAGTCTCAGGTTGGGAGGTTTCGACGAGCAGTACTTC. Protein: CASSLRLGGFDEQYF.